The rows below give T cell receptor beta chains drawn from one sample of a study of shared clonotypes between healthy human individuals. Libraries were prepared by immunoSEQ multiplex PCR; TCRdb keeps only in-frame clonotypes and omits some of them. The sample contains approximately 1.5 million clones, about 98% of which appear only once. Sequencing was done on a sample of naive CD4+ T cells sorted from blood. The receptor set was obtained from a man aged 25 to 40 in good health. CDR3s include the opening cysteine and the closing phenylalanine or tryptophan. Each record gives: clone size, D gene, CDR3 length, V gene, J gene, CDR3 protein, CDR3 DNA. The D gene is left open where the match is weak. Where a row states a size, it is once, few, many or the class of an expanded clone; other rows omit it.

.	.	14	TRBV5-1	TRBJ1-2	CASSPRQTNYGYTF	TGCGCCAGCAGCCCCCGACAGACTAACTATGGCTACACCTTC
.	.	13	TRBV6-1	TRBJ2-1	CASSEVGESEQFF	TGTGCCAGCAGTGAAGTTGGGGAAAGTGAGCAGTTCTTC
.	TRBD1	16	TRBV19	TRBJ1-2	CASIRQGQARYYGYTF	TGTGCCAGCATTCGACAGGGGCAGGCTCGATACTATGGCTACACCTTC
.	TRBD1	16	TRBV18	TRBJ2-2	CASSLDRGAHTGELFF	TGTGCCAGCTCCCTTGACAGGGGGGCTCACACCGGGGAGCTGTTTTTT
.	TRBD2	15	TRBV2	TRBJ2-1	CASSLRTSGYNEQFF	TGTGCCAGCAGTTTACGGACTAGCGGTTACAATGAGCAGTTCTTC
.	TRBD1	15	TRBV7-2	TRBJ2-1	CASSTTRDRVEEQFF	TGTGCCAGCAGCACAACGCGGGACAGGGTCGAAGAGCAGTTCTTC
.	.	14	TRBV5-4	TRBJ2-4	CASSSQYGINIQYF	TGTGCCAGCAGCTCCCAGTACGGAATAAACATTCAGTACTTC
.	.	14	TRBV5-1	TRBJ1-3	CASSGGLSGNTIYF	TGCGCCAGCAGCGGGGGGCTATCTGGAAACACCATATATTTT
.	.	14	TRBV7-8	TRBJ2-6	CASSLSPGANVLTF	TGTGCCAGCAGCCTTAGCCCTGGGGCCAACGTCCTGACTTTC
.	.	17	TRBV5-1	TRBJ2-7	CASSIGPTGDYSYEQYF	TGCGCCAGCAGCATAGGACCGACAGGGGACTACTCCTACGAGCAGTACTTC
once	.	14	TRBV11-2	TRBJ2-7	CASRKFGTTYEQYF	TGTGCCAGCAGAAAATTTGGTACGACCTACGAGCAGTACTTC
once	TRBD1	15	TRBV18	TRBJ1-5	CASSPFTGGDQPQHF	TGTGCCAGCTCACCGTTCACAGGGGGCGATCAGCCCCAGCATTTT
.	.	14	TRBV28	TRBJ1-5	CASSLVQGNQPQHF	TGTGCCAGCAGTTTGGTTCAGGGCAATCAGCCCCAGCATTTT
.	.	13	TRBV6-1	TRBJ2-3	CASSATSPDTQYF	TGTGCCAGCAGTGCTACTAGCCCAGATACGCAGTATTTT
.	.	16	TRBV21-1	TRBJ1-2	CASSKEPEQLNYGYTF	TGTGCCAGCAGCAAGGAGCCAGAACAGCTTAACTATGGCTACACCTTC
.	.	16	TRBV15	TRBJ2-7	CATSRDIRAARYEQYF	TGTGCCACCAGCAGAGATATCCGGGCCGCCCGCTACGAGCAGTACTTC
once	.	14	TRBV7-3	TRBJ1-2	CASSLSADSHGYTF	TGTGCCAGCAGCTTATCCGCGGACAGCCATGGCTACACCTTC
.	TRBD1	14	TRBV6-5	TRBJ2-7	CASSYGTGIYEQYF	TGTGCCAGCAGTTACGGGACAGGAATCTACGAGCAGTACTTC
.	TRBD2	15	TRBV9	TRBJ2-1	CASSASGSSYNEQFF	TGTGCCAGCAGCGCAAGCGGGAGCTCCTACAATGAGCAGTTCTTC
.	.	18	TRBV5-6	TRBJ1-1	CASSLEITGIRRNTEAFF	TGTGCCAGCAGCTTGGAGATTACAGGGATCCGGAGAAACACTGAAGCTTTCTTT
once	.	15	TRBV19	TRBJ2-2	CASQVGTANTGELFF	TGTGCCAGTCAAGTTGGGACGGCCAACACCGGGGAGCTGTTTTTT
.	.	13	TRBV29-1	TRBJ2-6	CSVSRSGANVLTF	TGCAGCGTGAGTCGCTCTGGGGCCAACGTCCTGACTTTC
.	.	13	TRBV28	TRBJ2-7	CASSASGLPAQYF	TGTGCCAGCAGTGCCTCAGGGCTCCCGGCACAGTACTTC
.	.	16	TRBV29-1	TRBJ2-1	CSVQLLAASSYNEQFF	TGCAGCGTCCAACTTTTGGCTGCGAGCTCCTACAATGAGCAGTTCTTC
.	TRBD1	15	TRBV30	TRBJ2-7	CAWSGQGESPYEQYF	TGTGCCTGGAGCGGACAGGGCGAAAGTCCCTACGAGCAGTACTTC
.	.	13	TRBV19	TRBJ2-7	CASSAAGSYEQYF	TGTGCCAGTAGTGCGGCGGGCTCCTACGAGCAGTACTTC
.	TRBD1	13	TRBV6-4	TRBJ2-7	CASSDTGGQEQYF	TGTGCCAGCAGTGACACAGGGGGTCAGGAGCAGTACTTC
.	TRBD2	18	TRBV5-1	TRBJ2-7	CASSLSQGNSGTGGEQYF	TGCGCCAGCAGCTTAAGTCAGGGGAATAGCGGGACGGGAGGCGAGCAGTACTTC
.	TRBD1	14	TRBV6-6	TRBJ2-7	CASSPQGAFYEQYF	TGTGCCAGCAGTCCTCAGGGGGCTTTCTACGAGCAGTACTTC
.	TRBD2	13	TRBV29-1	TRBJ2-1	CSVGGLAGNEQFF	TGCAGCGTTGGCGGGCTAGCGGGTAATGAGCAGTTCTTC
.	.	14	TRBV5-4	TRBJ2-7	CASSAGKSSYEQYF	TGTGCCAGCAGCGCAGGGAAAAGCTCCTACGAGCAGTACTTC
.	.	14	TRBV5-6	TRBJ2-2	CASSQRGDTGELFF	TGTGCCAGCAGCCAGAGGGGGGACACCGGGGAGCTGTTTTTT
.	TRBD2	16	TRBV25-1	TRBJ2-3	CASSRTSGSLEDTQYF	TGTGCCAGCAGTCGGACTAGCGGGAGCCTTGAAGATACGCAGTATTTT
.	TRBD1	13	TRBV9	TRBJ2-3	CASGTGGTDTQYF	TGTGCCAGCGGGACAGGGGGCACAGATACGCAGTATTTT
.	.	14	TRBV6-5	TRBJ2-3	CASSYSDFTDTQYF	TGTGCCAGCAGTTACTCAGACTTCACAGATACGCAGTATTTT
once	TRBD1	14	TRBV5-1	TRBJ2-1	CASWGQGLGNEQFF	TGCGCCAGCTGGGGACAGGGGCTGGGGAATGAGCAGTTCTTC
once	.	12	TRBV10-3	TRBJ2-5	CAIGPGQETQYF	TGTGCCATCGGTCCCGGACAAGAGACCCAGTACTTC
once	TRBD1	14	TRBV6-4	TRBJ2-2	CASSGTGKTGELFF	TGTGCCAGTTCCGGGACAGGGAAGACCGGGGAGCTGTTTTTT
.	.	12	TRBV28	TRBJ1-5	CASSLRDRPQHF	TGTGCCAGCAGTTTAAGGGACCGGCCCCAGCATTTT
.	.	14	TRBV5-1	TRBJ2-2	CASSWTKVAGELFF	TGCGCCAGCAGTTGGACCAAGGTTGCCGGGGAGCTGTTTTTT
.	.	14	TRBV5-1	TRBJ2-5	CASSLFLSGETQYF	TGCGCCAGCAGCTTGTTTTTATCGGGAGAGACCCAGTACTTC
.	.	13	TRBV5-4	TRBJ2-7	CASSLFGVDEQYF	TGTGCCAGCAGCCTTTTCGGTGTCGACGAGCAGTACTTC
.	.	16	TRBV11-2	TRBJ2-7	CASTRRLLGASYEQYF	TGTGCCAGCACCCGTCGTCTGTTGGGGGCATCCTACGAGCAGTACTTC
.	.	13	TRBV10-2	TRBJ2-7	CASRLATPGEQYF	TGCGCCAGCAGGTTAGCGACTCCGGGGGAGCAGTACTTC
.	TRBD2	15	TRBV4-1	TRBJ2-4	CASSQELVGRDIQYF	TGCGCCAGCAGCCAAGAGTTGGTAGGGAGGGACATTCAGTACTTC
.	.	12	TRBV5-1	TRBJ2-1	CASSLQGNEQFF	TGCGCCAGCAGCCTACAGGGCAATGAGCAGTTCTTC
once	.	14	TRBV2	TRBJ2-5	CATSIGGALETQYF	TGTGCCACCTCAATCGGGGGCGCGCTGGAGACCCAGTACTTC
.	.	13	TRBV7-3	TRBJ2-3	CASSFQDPDTQYF	TGTGCCAGCAGCTTCCAGGACCCGGATACGCAGTATTTT
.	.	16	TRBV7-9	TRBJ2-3	CASSLGRLVWADTQYF	TGTGCCAGCAGCTTAGGGAGACTAGTTTGGGCAGATACGCAGTATTTT
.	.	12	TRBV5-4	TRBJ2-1	CASSGTGNEQFF	TGTGCCAGCAGCGGAACAGGCAATGAGCAGTTCTTC